The sequence of this TCR beta chain was determined in a study of cytomegalovirus exposure and HLA in healthy donors. Study context: Of the donors genotyped, 398 in all, 75% to 85% fell in the Caucasian-associated ancestry cluster.

The CDR3 contains 16 residues. Germline trimming cut 4 bases from V and 6 bases from J; bases unmatched to any gene: 8. Germline V gene data show CDR1 as SGHNT and CDR2 as YYREEE (reference sequence). Primers included in the PCR were 60 Vbeta and 13 Jbeta primers. Assay: immunoSEQ multiplex PCR; the TCRdb copy retains only in-frame clones and omits some. The data contain tens of thousands of clones, about two thirds of them seen just once; the ten biggest clones take up 9% to 14%. Turning to this clone: Its target is unknown.

Study-level results: There were a few CMV-associated chains whose specificity for CMV antigens was confirmed in vitro.

Sequencing was performed on PBMCs. The sequence was collected from a woman aged 40 to 55 in good health and CMV-seropositive. The chain combines TRBV5-4 with TRBJ2-3; 13 bases line up with TRBD2. The CDR3 here is CASSIQLAGGPDTQYF. In DNA form, the CDR3 reads TGTGCCAGCAGCATTCAACTAGCGGGGGGGCCCGATACGCAGTATTTT.